Listed below are T cell receptor beta chains from one sample, sequenced in a study of control samples from healthy donors and cancer patients. Some clones are missing from TCRdb's copy, which holds only in-frame ones; the method was immunoSEQ multiplex PCR. This sample has about 39,000 clones, with around 83% found just once. Sequences were obtained from PBMCs. These receptors all come from a woman aged 55-69 years with lung cancer. Each CDR3 is given with its conserved first and last residue. D genes are given only for firm matches. Clone size is shown for a subset of rows, as once, few, many or a class of expanded clone.

>TRBJ1-5|TRBV27|14|NA|NA
CASGSSGTLQPQHF
TGTGCCAGCGGGTCCTCGGGTACCCTTCAGCCCCAGCATTTT
>TRBJ1-2|TRBV9|12|NA|NA
CASSVGDYGYTF
TGTGCCAGCAGCGTAGGGGACTATGGCTACACCTTC
>TRBJ1-5|TRBV10-3|14|NA|NA
CAISDLDGNQPQHF
TGTGCCATCAGTGATTTGGATGGCAATCAGCCCCAGCATTTT
>TRBJ2-7|TRBV5-1|15|NA|TRBD1
CASSLFPTGSYEQYF
TGCGCCAGCAGCTTGTTCCCGACAGGGTCCTACGAGCAGTACTTC
>TRBJ2-5|TRBV2|14|NA|TRBD2
CATLAGPYQETQYF
TGTGCCACCCTAGCGGGGCCATACCAAGAGACCCAGTACTTC
>TRBJ1-5|TRBV6-5|13|NA|NA
CASSQGRDQPQHF
TGTGCCAGCAGTCAGGGAAGGGATCAGCCCCAGCATTTT
>TRBJ2-1|TRBV7-9|13|NA|NA
CASSSPWPNEQFF
TGTGCCAGCAGCTCTCCTTGGCCGAATGAGCAGTTCTTC
>TRBJ1-6|TRBV5-1|13|NA|NA
CASSLEGESPLHF
TGCGCCAGCAGCTTGGAGGGGGAATCACCCCTCCACTTT
>TRBJ2-1|TRBV6-1|13|NA|NA
CASSEQGDDEQFF
TGTGCCAGCAGTGAACAGGGCGACGATGAGCAGTTCTTC
>TRBJ2-2|TRBV11-3|13|NA|TRBD1
CASSPDRAGELFF
TGTGCCAGCAGCCCCGACAGGGCCGGGGAGCTGTTTTTT
>TRBJ1-6|TRBV18|13|NA|NA
CASSGGRNSPLHF
TGTGCCAGCTCCGGGGGGAGGAATTCACCCCTCCACTTT
>TRBJ1-2|TRBV5-4|17|NA|TRBD1
CASSPGQGNRGYLGYTF
TGTGCCAGCAGCCCCGGACAGGGGAATAGGGGATATTTGGGCTACACCTTC
>TRBJ2-7|TRBV6-6|11|NA|NA
CASSYFYEQYF
TGTGCCAGCAGTTACTTCTACGAGCAGTACTTC
>TRBJ2-6|TRBV18|13|NA|NA
CASSPPSSYVLTF
TGTGCCAGCTCACCACCTAGTTCTTACGTCCTGACTTTC
>TRBJ1-4|TRBV7-2|16|NA|NA
CASSSSGRGRSEKLFF
TGTGCCAGCAGCTCCTCTGGCAGGGGACGTAGTGAAAAACTGTTTTTT
>TRBJ1-1|TRBV18|11|NA|NA
CASSAGDEAFF
TGTGCCAGCTCGGCCGGTGATGAAGCTTTCTTT
>TRBJ1-6|TRBV7-3|13|NA|TRBD1
CASSPGFRGPLHF
TGTGCCAGCAGCCCGGGATTCAGGGGGCCCCTCCACTTT
>TRBJ2-7|TRBV12-3/TRBV12-4|12|NA|NA
CASGDSSYEQYF
TGTGCCAGCGGCGACAGCTCCTACGAGCAGTACTTC
>TRBJ1-1|TRBV6-5|15|once|TRBD1
CASSYFGTANTEAFF
TGTGCCAGCAGTTACTTTGGGACAGCGAACACTGAAGCTTTCTTT
>TRBJ1-2|TRBV12-2|17|NA|NA
CASRLAKWESQHYGYTF
TGTGCAAGTCGCTTAGCCAAATGGGAAAGCCAGCACTATGGCTACACCTTC
>TRBJ2-1|TRBV1|17|NA|NA
CTSSQVNRGFPYNEQFF
TGCACCAGCAGCCAAGTTAACCGTGGTTTCCCGTACAATGAGCAGTTCTTC
>TRBJ2-2|TRBV18|15|NA|NA
CASSPMGANTGELFF
TGTGCCAGCTCACCGATGGGGGCGAACACCGGGGAGCTGTTTTTT
>TRBJ1-1|TRBV5-6|15|NA|TRBD1
CASSRGAGGPTEAFF
TGTGCCAGCAGCAGGGGGGCAGGGGGACCGACTGAAGCTTTCTTT
>TRBJ1-2|TRBV14|14|NA|TRBD1
CASSQTITGDGYTF
TGTGCCAGCAGCCAAACGATCACAGGGGATGGCTACACCTTC
>TRBJ2-5|TRBV7-9|13|NA|NA
CASSPQGRETQYF
TGTGCCAGCAGCCCACAGGGGAGGGAGACCCAGTACTTC
>TRBJ2-3|TRBV5-5|14|few|NA
CASSLGPRGSAQYF
TGTGCCAGCAGCTTGGGGCCCCGGGGATCCGCGCAGTATTTT
>TRBJ1-5|TRBV6-5|15|NA|NA
CASLSLGVRGQPQHF
TGTGCCAGCTTATCGTTGGGGGTTAGGGGTCAGCCCCAGCATTTT
>TRBJ2-7|TRBV11-1|14|NA|NA
CASSLVRSSYEQYF
TGTGCCAGCAGCTTAGTACGGTCAAGCTACGAGCAGTACTTC
>TRBJ2-7|TRBV7-6|16|NA|NA
CASSLVAGSDNYEQYF
TGTGCCAGCAGCTTAGTGGCAGGGTCTGACAACTACGAGCAGTACTTC
>TRBJ1-1|TRBV12-3/TRBV12-4|13|NA|NA
CASSLGLNTEAFF
TGTGCCAGCAGTTTGGGTCTCAACACTGAAGCTTTCTTT
>TRBJ2-3|TRBV6-4|15|NA|TRBD2
CASSVTSGGRDTQYF
TGTGCCAGCAGTGTGACTAGCGGGGGTAGGGATACGCAGTATTTT
>TRBJ1-1|TRBV6-5|14|NA|NA
CASSYSRRAGEAFF
TGTGCCAGCAGTTACTCCCGCAGGGCGGGAGAAGCTTTCTTT
>TRBJ1-5|TRBV19|13|NA|NA
CASSILGNQPQHF
TGTGCCAGTAGTATTCTTGGGAACCAGCCCCAGCATTTT
>TRBJ1-5|TRBV6-5|14|NA|NA
CASSNRAENQPQHF
TGTGCCAGCAGTAACAGGGCAGAGAATCAGCCCCAGCATTTT
>TRBJ1-1|TRBV18|11|NA|NA
CASSPDTEAFF
TGTGCCAGCTCACCTGACACTGAAGCTTTCTTT
>TRBJ1-1|TRBV7-9|14|medium-sized|NA
CASSARTAGTEAFF
TGTGCCAGCAGCGCAAGGACAGCCGGCACTGAAGCTTTCTTT
>TRBJ2-3|TRBV20-1|16|NA|TRBD2
CSASSLLAGGGDTQYF
TGCAGTGCTAGTTCATTACTAGCGGGGGGAGGGGATACGCAGTATTTT
>TRBJ1-1|TRBV24-1|13|once|NA
CATSEESNRGTFF
TGTGCCACCAGTGAAGAGAGTAACCGGGGAACTTTCTTT
>TRBJ1-1|TRBV3-1/TRBV3-2|13|NA|NA
CASSLQGNTEAFF
TGTGCCAGCAGTCTACAGGGGAACACTGAAGCTTTCTTT
>TRBJ1-2|TRBV5-5|14|NA|NA
CASSLGGPSYGYTF
TGTGCCAGCAGCTTGGGGGGGCCTTCCTATGGCTACACCTTC